Below are 23 T cell receptor beta chains sequenced from a single sample in a study of blood T cell repertoires in COVID-19. Profiled with immunoSEQ multiplex PCR; TCRdb holds only in-frame clones, not every one. The table records around 350,000 clones, around nine tenths of them present only once. Sequenced: peripheral blood. The source is a human donor in a cohort sampled during active COVID-19.

The gene calls are TRBV5-1 and TRBJ2-5; D may be TRBD1 (5 bases). The V gene lost 2 bases and the J gene lost 4 bases, with 15 bases spanning the gap. CDR1 SGHRS and CDR2 YFSETQ come from the germline V gene. This CDR3 has 15 residues. The CDR3 sequence is CASSLRGGYGETQYF. The CDR3 coding sequence is TGCGCCAGCAGCTTAAGGGGTGGGTACGGAGAGACCCAGTACTTC.

This chain uses TRBV2 with TRBJ1-4, with 8 nucleotides matching TRBD1. Germline loops: CDR1 SNHLY, CDR2 FYNNEI. V lost 6 bases to trimming and J lost 10 bases; unmatched junction nucleotides: 16. CDR3 length: 16 residues. The CDR3 spells CASSPPPDREGGKLFF. The CDR3 DNA is TGTGCCAGCAGCCCGCCCCCGGACAGGGAGGGTGGAAAACTGTTTTTT.

V is TRBV7-8 and J is TRBJ1-3, with 9 positions matching TRBD1. Germline trimming cut 5 bases from V and 0 bases from J; bases unmatched to any gene: 5. CDR3 size: 16 residues. Germline-derived CDR1 and CDR2 are SGHVS and FQNEAQ. The CDR3 nucleotides are TGTGCCAGCAGCGTACAGGGGGCAACCTCTGGAAACACCATATATTTT. Its translation: CASSVQGATSGNTIYF.

In nucleotides, the CDR3 is TGTGCCAGCAGCGGGGGGGGGCAGAGATATGGCTACACCTTC. Amino acid sequence: CASSGGGQRYGYTF. This chain connects TRBV6-5 to TRBJ1-2; the D gene is possibly TRBD1 (6 bases). The CDR3 loop spans 14 amino acids. Germline CDR1 is MNHEY and CDR2 is SVGAGI. Trimming pared 6 bases from V and 5 bases from J, leaving 16 bases between.

This chain connects TRBV5-5 to TRBJ1-4; TRBD1 aligns across 8 bases. Germline lookup yields CDR1 SGHKS and CDR2 YYEKEE (reference sequence). The CDR3 runs to 15 residues. V lost 3 bases and J lost 3; bases outside the gene matches: 4. CDR3: CASSWGQAPNEKLFF. Here the CDR3 DNA reads TGTGCCAGCAGCTGGGGACAGGCCCCTAATGAAAAACTGTTTTTT.

The rearrangement links TRBV18 to TRBJ1-2, with 11 positions matching TRBD1. The CDR3 consists of 15 residues. Germline V lookup: CDR1 KGHSH, CDR2 LQKENI. V gave up 4 bases and J gave up 3 bases; unmatched junction bases: 4. CDR3 sequence (DNA): TGTGCCAGCTCACAAGGACAGGGGGCTGACTATGGCTACACCTTC. This gives the protein CASSQGQGADYGYTF.

The rearrangement joins TRBV27 to TRBJ2-2; D may be TRBD2 (5 bases). Germline V gene lookup returns CDR1 MNHEY and CDR2 SMNVEV (reference sequence). V was shortened by 3 bases and J by 7 bases, with 9 bases between the two germline ends. This CDR3 is 13 amino acids long. DNA of the CDR3: TGTGCCAGCAGTTTCGTCGGGAACGGGGAGCTGTTTTTT. This encodes CASSFVGNGELFF.

For this clone: The junction shows a germline mismatch at one end, possibly a read error. The V gene is TRBV6-1, the J gene TRBJ1-2; 9 bases agree with TRBD1. CDR1 and CDR2 from the germline V gene are MNHNS and SASEGT. This CDR3 has 12 residues. The CDR3: CASSEGPDRGLF. CDR3 DNA sequence: TGTGCCAGCAGTGAAGGCCCGGACAGGGGACTGTTC.

This chain joins TRBV30 and TRBJ2-3; 11 bases match TRBD2. This CDR3 has 15 residues. V was pared by 5 bases and J by 3 bases, with 7 bases of the junction left unmatched. Germline V gene sequence: CDR1 GTSNPN, CDR2 SVGIG (reference sequence). Written as DNA, the CDR3 is TGTGCCTGGGCCGGGGGACTAGCGGTGACAGATACGCAGTATTTT. It translates to CAWAGGLAVTDTQYF.

This chain connects TRBV30 to TRBJ2-5, with a weak D call TRBD1 (5 bases). The V end lost 0 bases, the J end lost 1 base, and 6 bases lay between the germline ends. The CDR3 runs 13 residues. Germline V gene lookup returns CDR1 GTSNPN and CDR2 SVGIG (reference sequence). The CDR3 protein is CAWSVTGQETQYF. Written as DNA, the CDR3 is TGTGCCTGGAGTGTTACAGGCCAAGAGACCCAGTACTTC.

The genes are TRBV7-9 and TRBJ1-1, with D unresolved. Trimming removed 5 bases at V and 6 bases at J, with 13 bases between. The CDR3 length is 13 residues. Germline V lookup: CDR1 SEHNR, CDR2 FQNEAQ (reference sequence). CDR3 in amino acids: CASSPSEEAEAFF. CDR3 in DNA: TGTGCCAGCAGCCCCAGTGAGGAAGCTGAAGCTTTCTTT.

This clone has a single count. The chain joins TRBV20-1 to TRBJ1-5, with TRBD1 identical over 9 bases. Per germline, CDR1 DFQATT and CDR2 SNEGSKA (reference sequence). The ends lost 3 bases at V and 0 bases at J; junction bases unmatched: 12. The CDR3 consists of 18 residues. This CDR3 reads CSASRTGAGIDSNQPQHF. The CDR3 nucleotides are TGCAGTGCTAGTCGGACAGGGGCGGGGATTGATAGCAATCAGCCCCAGCATTTT.

The V gene is TRBV6-4, the J gene TRBJ1-5; 7 bases are a match to TRBD1. Germline V gives CDR1 MRHNA, CDR2 SNTAGT. V dropped 3 bases and J dropped 6; count of bases not matched to a gene: 8. This CDR3 is 15 amino acids long. CDR3 nucleotide sequence: TGTGCCAGCAGTGAAACAGGGGAGGCGGGTCAGCCCCAGCATTTT. It encodes CASSETGEAGQPQHF.

The genes are TRBV10-3 and TRBJ1-3, with 8 positions matching TRBD1. With 3 bases clipped from V and 4 bases from J, the junction kept 5 bases outside the gene matches. The CDR3 is 15 amino acids. The V gene's germline CDR1 is ENHRY and CDR2 SYGVKD. This CDR3 reads CAISDQGAKGNTIYF. The CDR3 DNA sequence: TGTGCCATCAGTGACCAGGGGGCCAAGGGAAACACCATATATTTT.

This clone showed up just a few times. The chain joins TRBV5-1 to TRBJ2-7; maybe TRBD1 (5 bases). Germline lookup yields CDR1 SGHRS and CDR2 YFSETQ. This CDR3 comprises 12 residues. Trimming took off 5 bases at V and 3 bases at J, with 9 bases between the two ends. The CDR3 loop is CASSSQGYEQYF. CDR3 in DNA: TGCGCCAGCAGTAGCCAGGGCTACGAGCAGTACTTC.

In its sample, this clone was seen a few times. Here the CDR3 DNA reads TGCGCCAGCACCGGGAGCGAGCTTATGGCCGGGGAGCTGTTTTTT. Encoded protein: CASTGSELMAGELFF. The chain couples TRBV5-1 to TRBJ2-2, with a possible D match to TRBD2 (6 bases). V lost 6 bases and J 6 bases, leaving 18 bases between the germline ends. CDR1 is SGHRS and CDR2 is YFSETQ in the germline V gene. This CDR3 region has 15 residues.

A single count supports this clone. This chain connects TRBV6-2 or TRBV6-3 to TRBJ1-6, with 9 bases that match TRBD1. V dropped 4 bases and J dropped 0; count of bases not matched to a gene: 10. CDR1 is MNHEY, CDR2 SVGEGT, per germline. CDR3 length: 19 residues. The CDR3 loop is CASSSLPPTGGSYNSPLHF. The DNA for the CDR3 is TGTGCCAGCAGTTCCCTTCCCCCGACAGGGGGCTCCTATAATTCACCCCTCCACTTT.

The chain links TRBV1 to TRBJ2-7; TRBD2 was called by the table and not checked on the DNA. TRBV1 is a recognized pseudogene. The length of the CDR3 is 16 residues. CDR3 amino acids: CTSSQVARGRAYEQYF. CDR3 nucleotide sequence: TGCACCAGCAGCCAAGTCGCTCGCGGGAGGGCCTACGAGCAGTACTTC.

The DNA for the CDR3 is TGTGCCACCAGTGATTTGGGGGGAGGCGTAGAGACCCAGTACTTC. It specifies CATSDLGGGVETQYF. The V and J genes are TRBV24-1 and TRBJ2-5, with D perhaps matching TRBD2 (6 bases). Trimming stripped 0 bases from V and 4 bases from J, with 11 bases between. CDR1 and CDR2 from the germline V gene are KGHDR and SFDVKD. This CDR3 comprises 15 residues.

The chain is built from TRBV28 and TRBJ2-7; TRBD2 agrees at 14 bases. CDR1 and CDR2 from the germline V gene are MDHEN and SYDVKM. The CDR3 spans 17 residues. V was pared by 9 bases and J by 2 bases, with 12 bases of the junction left unmatched. The CDR3, as DNA: TGTGCCAGTCCACCCTCGGGACTAGCGGGAGTCACCTACGAGCAGTACTTC. This encodes CASPPSGLAGVTYEQYF.

V usage is TRBV6-1 and J usage is TRBJ1-2; 7 bases fit TRBD1. This CDR3 comprises 15 residues. Germline V lookup: CDR1 MNHNS, CDR2 SASEGT. V lost 2 bases, J lost 8 bases, and 11 bases stayed unmatched. For the CDR3, the DNA is TGTGCCAGCAGTGAAATGGAGGGGGCGCGGGGAGGCTACACCTTC. This codes for CASSEMEGARGGYTF.

In this sample, this clone turned up once. The V and J genes are TRBV19 and TRBJ2-1; the match to TRBD2 covers 11 bases. J gave up 7 bases and V 6 bases, and 8 bases lay outside the gene matches. Per germline, CDR1 LNHDA and CDR2 SQIVND (reference sequence). The CDR3 contains 15 residues. DNA of the CDR3: TGTGCCAGTAGCTCTATAGCGGGGGGGCGGAATGAGCAGTTCTTC. It encodes CASSSIAGGRNEQFF.

The chain has TRBV7-2 and TRBJ1-2; 8 bases align to TRBD1. V lost 5 bases to trimming and J lost 0 bases; unmatched junction nucleotides: 8. The CDR3 is 16 residues long. Germline V gene data show CDR1 as SGHTA and CDR2 as FQGNSA. The CDR3 DNA reads as TGTGCCAGCAGCCCTTGGGCAGGGGGCTCTAACTATGGCTACACCTTC. Protein: CASSPWAGGSNYGYTF.